Below, one T cell receptor beta chain is given with its context. Its antigen is as yet unknown. The sample originates from a study of T cells in Graves' hyperthyroidism and ophthalmopathy. Between the trimmed V and J ends, which lost 5 bases and 2 bases, there was a span of 9 bases. Germline V gene sequence: CDR1 SEHNR, CDR2 FQNEAQ (reference sequence). There are 13 residues in the CDR3. Findings of the study overall: Expanded thyroid clonotypes (above 0.001) were mostly also found in blood.

The CDR3 regions of TCR beta were amplified from RNA transcripts. RT-PCR in the first round (using the HTBI primer set) targeted the TCR CDR3. Via MiXCR, TCRdb re-called the multiplex PCR reads, giving one row per CDR3 protein. Of about 380,000 distinct CDR3 sequences listed, roughly 18% are singletons. The sample taken for sequencing was blood. The chain carries TRBV7-9 and TRBJ2-5; D unresolved. This receptor was obtained from a man aged 18 to 30 with Graves' ophthalmopathy. The CDR3 coding sequence is TGTGCCAGCAGCCGAGAGAGACAAGAGACCCAGTACTTC. It yields the protein CASSRERQETQYF.